This T cell receptor (beta chain) stems from a study of blood T cells in healthy people across ages. Study-wide results and caveats: Both naive CD4+ cell counts and diversity were greater in long-lived donors than in aged donors. When one million T cells were used, diversity estimates were thought to be underestimates.

Samples each had at least 5.5 micrograms of total RNA extracted. Trimming cost V 8 bases and J 2 bases, with 18 bases left between them. Germline V lookup: CDR1 MGHDK, CDR2 SYGVNS. The CDR3 is 15 amino acids. PCR was performed a second time for roughly 7 to 12 cycles using a sample-barcoded 5' primer and a J-beta primer mix. One entry per CDR3 protein results from TCRdb running MiXCR on the 5' RACE reads. The data show around 1,800,000 distinct CDR3 sequences, approximately 39% seen once. Comment on this clonotype: The antigen is unknown.

Sequences were obtained from blood. The TCR sequence derives from a human donor in good health. The chain recombines TRBV25-1 with TRBJ1-2, with D possibly TRBD1 on 6 matching bases. This CDR3 is CASSYGGLGNYGYTF. The CDR3 coding sequence is TGTGCCAGCTCCTACGGGGGGCTTGGGAACTATGGCTACACCTTC.